The sequence of this T cell receptor (beta chain) was determined in a study of T cells after yellow fever vaccination. Trimming shortened V by 2 bases and J by 6 bases, and 17 bases separated the two germline ends. This CDR3 comprises 15 residues. The germline gives CDR1 SGDLS, CDR2 YYNGEE. TCRdb used MiXCR to reprocess the 5' RACE reads, holding one entry per CDR3 protein. This table has 130,000 or so distinct CDR3 sequences, roughly 15% appearing once. This clonotype originated in a man aged 18 to 29 who received the YFV17D yellow fever vaccine. The source material was CD8+ T cells sorted from PBMCs, sampled 5 days after the yellow fever booster vaccination. V is TRBV9 and J is TRBJ1-1; D gene uncertain. The CDR3 loop reads CASSVMSRRVSEAFF. CDR3 nucleotides: TGTGCCAGCAGCGTTATGAGCAGGAGGGTCTCTGAAGCTTTCTTT.